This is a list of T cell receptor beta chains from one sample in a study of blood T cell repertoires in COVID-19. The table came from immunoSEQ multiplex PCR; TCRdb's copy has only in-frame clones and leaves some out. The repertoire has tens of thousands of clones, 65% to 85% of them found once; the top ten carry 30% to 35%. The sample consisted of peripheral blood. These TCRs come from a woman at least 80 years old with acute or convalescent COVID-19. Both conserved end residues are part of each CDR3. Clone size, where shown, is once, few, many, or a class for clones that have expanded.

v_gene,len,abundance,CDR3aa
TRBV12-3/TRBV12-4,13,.,CASRNRDSFEAFF
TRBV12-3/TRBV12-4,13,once,CASSDQVNTEAFF
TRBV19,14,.,CASSPRQGNTEAFF
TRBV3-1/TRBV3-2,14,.,CASSWGQGDQPQHF
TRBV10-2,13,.,CASSSLIGDGYTF
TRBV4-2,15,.,CASSQGYKDTAPLHF
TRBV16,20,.,CASSQLHSGRAIRNTGELFF
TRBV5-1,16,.,CASSLARQGAPETQYF
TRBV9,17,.,CASSDSTSGRRGDTQYF
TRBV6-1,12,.,CASSEPGDGYTF
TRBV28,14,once,CASSPTGYSTEQYF
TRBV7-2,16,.,CASSPRGSGNSYEQYF
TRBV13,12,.,CASSSGRETQYF
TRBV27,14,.,CASSSQTGSYGYTF
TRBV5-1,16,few,CASSFATGVGADTQYF
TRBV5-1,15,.,CASSLWGQAMEPQHF
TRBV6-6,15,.,CASSSPGQGDTEAFF
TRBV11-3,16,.,CASSQGTGSRQETQYF
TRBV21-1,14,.,CASRADRGGNTIYF
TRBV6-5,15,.,CASSYEAKPGPEAFF
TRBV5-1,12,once,CASSVLANEQFF
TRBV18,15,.,CASSPSGGGNDEQFF
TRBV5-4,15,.,CASSLGRGTQETQYF
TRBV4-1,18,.,CASSQGGLAGTSGETQYF
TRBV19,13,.,CASRDRGISEQYF
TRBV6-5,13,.,CASRPTENYGYTF
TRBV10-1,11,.,CASGERGKLFF
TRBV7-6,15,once,CASSVGLAGANEQFF
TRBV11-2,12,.,CASSLVPDEQFF
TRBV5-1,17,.,CASSPGLAGGSTGELFF
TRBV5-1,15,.,CASSTGLAGVHTQYF
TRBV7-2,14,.,CASSGTGSGTEAFF
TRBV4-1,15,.,CASRRTSGSTGELFF